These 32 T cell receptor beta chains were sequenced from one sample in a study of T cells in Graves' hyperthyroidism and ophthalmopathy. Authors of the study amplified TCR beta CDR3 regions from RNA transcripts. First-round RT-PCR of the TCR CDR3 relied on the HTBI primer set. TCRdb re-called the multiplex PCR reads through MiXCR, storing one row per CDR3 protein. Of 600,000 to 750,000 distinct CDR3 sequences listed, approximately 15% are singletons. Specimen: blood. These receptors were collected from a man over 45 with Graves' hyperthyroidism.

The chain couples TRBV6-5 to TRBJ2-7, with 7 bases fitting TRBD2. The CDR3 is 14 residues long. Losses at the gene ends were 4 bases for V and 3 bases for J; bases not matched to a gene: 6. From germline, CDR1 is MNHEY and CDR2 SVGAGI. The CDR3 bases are TGTGCCAGCAGTTTTGCGGGAGTAGTCTACGAGCAGTACTTC. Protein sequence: CASSFAGVVYEQYF.

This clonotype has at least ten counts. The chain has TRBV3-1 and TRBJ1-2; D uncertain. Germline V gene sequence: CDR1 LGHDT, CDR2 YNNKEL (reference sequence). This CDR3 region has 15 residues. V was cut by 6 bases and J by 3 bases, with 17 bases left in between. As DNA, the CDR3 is TGTGCCAGCAGTTCAACAGTATCCGGGGACTATGGCTACACCTTC. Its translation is CASSSTVSGDYGYTF.

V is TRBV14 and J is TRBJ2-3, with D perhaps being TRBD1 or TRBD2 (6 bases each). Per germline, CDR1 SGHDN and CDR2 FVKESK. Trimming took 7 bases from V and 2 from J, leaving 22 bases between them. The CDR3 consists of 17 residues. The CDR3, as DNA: TGTGCCAGCACCCAGGCACGGGGGCCGTTCAACACAGATACGCAGTATTTT. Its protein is CASTQARGPFNTDTQYF.

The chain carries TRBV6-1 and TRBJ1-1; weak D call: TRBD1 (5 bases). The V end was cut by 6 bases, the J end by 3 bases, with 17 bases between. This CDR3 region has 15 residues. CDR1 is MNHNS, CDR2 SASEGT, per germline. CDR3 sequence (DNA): TGTGCCAGCAGCCGAGACCCCGGACACGACACTGAAGCTTTCTTT. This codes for CASSRDPGHDTEAFF.

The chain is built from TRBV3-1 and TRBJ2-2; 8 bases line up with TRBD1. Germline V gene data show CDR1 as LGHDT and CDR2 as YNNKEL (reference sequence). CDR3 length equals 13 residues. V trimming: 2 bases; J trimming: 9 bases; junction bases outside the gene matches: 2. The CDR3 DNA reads TGTGCCAGCAGCCAACAGGGGGCCCGGGAGCTGTTTTTT. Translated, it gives CASSQQGARELFF.

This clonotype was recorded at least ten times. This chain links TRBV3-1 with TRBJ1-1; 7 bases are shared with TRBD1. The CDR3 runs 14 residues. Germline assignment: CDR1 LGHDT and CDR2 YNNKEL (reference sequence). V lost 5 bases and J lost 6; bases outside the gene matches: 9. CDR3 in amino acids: CASSSKRGLAEAFF. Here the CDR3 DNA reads TGTGCCAGCAGCTCAAAAAGGGGGCTGGCTGAAGCTTTCTTT.

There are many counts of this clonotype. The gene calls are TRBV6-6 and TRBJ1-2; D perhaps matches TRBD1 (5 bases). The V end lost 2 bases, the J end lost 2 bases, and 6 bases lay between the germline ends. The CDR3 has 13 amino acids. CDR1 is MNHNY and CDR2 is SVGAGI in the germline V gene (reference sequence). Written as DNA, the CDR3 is TGTGCCAGCAGTTACGAGGGGAACTATGGCTACACCTTC. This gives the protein CASSYEGNYGYTF.

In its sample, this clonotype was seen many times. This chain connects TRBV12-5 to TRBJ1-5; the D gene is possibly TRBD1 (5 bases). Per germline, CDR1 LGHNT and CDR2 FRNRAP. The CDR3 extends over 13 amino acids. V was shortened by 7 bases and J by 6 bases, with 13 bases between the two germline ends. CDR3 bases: TGTGCTAGTGCAATTTCGGGGGTTCAGCCCCAGCATTTT. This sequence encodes CASAISGVQPQHF. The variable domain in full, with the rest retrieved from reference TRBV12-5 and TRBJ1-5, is DARVTQTPRHKVTEMGQEVTMRCQPILGHNTVFWYRQTMMQGLELLAYFRNRAPLDDSGMPKDRFSAEMPDATLATLKIQPSEPRDSAVYFCASAISGVQPQHFGDGTRLSIL.

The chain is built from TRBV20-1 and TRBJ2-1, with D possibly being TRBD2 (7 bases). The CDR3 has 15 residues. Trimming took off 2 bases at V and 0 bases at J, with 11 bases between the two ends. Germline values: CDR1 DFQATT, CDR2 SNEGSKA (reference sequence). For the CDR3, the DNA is TGCAGTGCTAGAAGGGGGGGGAGCTCCTACAATGAGCAGTTCTTC. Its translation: CSARRGGSSYNEQFF.

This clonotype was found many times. The CDR3 bases are TGTGCCAGCAGTGAAGCTAGCGGGAGTAATTACAATGAGCAGTTCTTC. Its translation is CASSEASGSNYNEQFF. The genes are TRBV2 and TRBJ2-1; TRBD2 agrees at 9 bases. J was trimmed by 4 bases and V by 0 bases; bases with no gene match: 4. Germline loops: CDR1 SNHLY, CDR2 FYNNEI. The CDR3 extends over 16 amino acids. The variable domain in full, with the rest retrieved from reference TRBV2 and TRBJ2-1, is EPEVTQTPSHQVTQMGQEVILRCVPISNHLYFYWYRQILGQKVEFLVSFYNNEISEKSEIFDDQFSVERPDGSNFTLKIRSTKLEDSAMYFCASSEASGSNYNEQFFGPGTRLTVL.

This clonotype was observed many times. The CDR3 region has the DNA TGTGCCAGCAGGACGGAAGCCATGAACACTGAAGCTTTCTTT. Protein product: CASRTEAMNTEAFF. V gene TRBV2 combines with J gene TRBJ1-1; no definite D call. The germline V gene encodes CDR1 SNHLY and CDR2 FYNNEI. V dropped 6 bases and J dropped 0 bases, with 11 bases sitting between them. The CDR3 sequence is 14 residues long.

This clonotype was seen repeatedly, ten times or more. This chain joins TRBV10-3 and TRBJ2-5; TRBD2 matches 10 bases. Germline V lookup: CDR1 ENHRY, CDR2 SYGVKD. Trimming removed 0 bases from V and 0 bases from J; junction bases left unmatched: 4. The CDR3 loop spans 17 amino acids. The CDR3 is CAISESTTSGYQETQYF. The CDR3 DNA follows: TGTGCCATCAGTGAGTCGACGACTAGCGGGTACCAAGAGACCCAGTACTTC.

The CDR3 bases are TGTGCCAGTAGCCGCGGGACAGGGATAACCTACGAGCAGTACTTC. Translated: CASSRGTGITYEQYF. This rearrangement joins TRBV19 to TRBJ2-7, with TRBD1 matching 9 bases. The CDR3 length is 15 residues. Germline CDR1 LNHDA, CDR2 SQIVND (reference sequence). J lost 2 bases, V lost 6 bases, and 8 bases had no gene match.

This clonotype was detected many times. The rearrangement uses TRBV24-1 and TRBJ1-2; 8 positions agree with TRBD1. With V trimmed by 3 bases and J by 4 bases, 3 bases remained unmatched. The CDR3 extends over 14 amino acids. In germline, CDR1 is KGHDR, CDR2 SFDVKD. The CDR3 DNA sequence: TGTGCCACCAGTGATCCCGGGACAGGCTATGGCTACACCTTC. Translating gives CATSDPGTGYGYTF.

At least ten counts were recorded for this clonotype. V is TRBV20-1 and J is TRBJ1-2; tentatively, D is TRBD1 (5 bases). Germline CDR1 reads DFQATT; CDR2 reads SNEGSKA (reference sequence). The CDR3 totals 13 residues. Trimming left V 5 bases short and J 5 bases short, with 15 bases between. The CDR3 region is CSAGATNIYGYTF. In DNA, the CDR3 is TGCAGTGCTGGGGCGACAAATATTTATGGCTACACCTTC.

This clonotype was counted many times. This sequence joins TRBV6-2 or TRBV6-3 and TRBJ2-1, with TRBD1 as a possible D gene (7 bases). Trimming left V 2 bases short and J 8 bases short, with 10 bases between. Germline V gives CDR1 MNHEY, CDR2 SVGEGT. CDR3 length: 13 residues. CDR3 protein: CASSYGGGDEQFF. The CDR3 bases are TGTGCCAGCAGTTACGGAGGGGGCGATGAGCAGTTCTTC.

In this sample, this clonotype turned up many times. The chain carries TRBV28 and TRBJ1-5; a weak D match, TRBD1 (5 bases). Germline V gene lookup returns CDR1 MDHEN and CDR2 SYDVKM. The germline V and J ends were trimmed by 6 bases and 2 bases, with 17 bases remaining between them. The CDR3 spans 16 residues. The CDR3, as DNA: TGTGCCAGCAGGCCCAGGATGGGGGTCGGCAATCAGCCCCAGCATTTT. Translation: CASRPRMGVGNQPQHF.

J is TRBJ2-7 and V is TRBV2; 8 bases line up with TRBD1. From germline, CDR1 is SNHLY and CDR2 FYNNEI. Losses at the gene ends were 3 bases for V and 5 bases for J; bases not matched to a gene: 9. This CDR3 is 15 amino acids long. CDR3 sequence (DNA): TGTGCCAGCAGTGAGAGTCAGGGGGCAGTTGACGAGCAGTACTTC. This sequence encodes CASSESQGAVDEQYF. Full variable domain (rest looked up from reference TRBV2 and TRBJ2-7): EPEVTQTPSHQVTQMGQEVILRCVPISNHLYFYWYRQILGQKVEFLVSFYNNEISEKSEIFDDQFSVERPDGSNFTLKIRSTKLEDSAMYFCASSESQGAVDEQYFGPGTRLTVT.

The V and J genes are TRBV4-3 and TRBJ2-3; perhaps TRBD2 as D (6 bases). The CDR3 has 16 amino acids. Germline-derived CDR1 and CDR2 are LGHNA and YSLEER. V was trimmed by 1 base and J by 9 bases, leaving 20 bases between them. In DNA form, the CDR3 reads TGCGCCAGCAGCCAAGGAAGTCCGCGGGAATCGCCAACGCAGTATTTT. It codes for CASSQGSPRESPTQYF.

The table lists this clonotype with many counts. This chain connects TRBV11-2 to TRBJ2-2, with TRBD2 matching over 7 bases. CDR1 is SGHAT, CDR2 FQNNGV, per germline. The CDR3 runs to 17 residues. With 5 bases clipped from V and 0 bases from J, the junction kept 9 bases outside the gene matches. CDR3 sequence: CASSPLVTSPNTGELFF. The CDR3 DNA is TGTGCCAGCAGCCCATTGGTGACTAGCCCGAACACCGGGGAGCTGTTTTTT.

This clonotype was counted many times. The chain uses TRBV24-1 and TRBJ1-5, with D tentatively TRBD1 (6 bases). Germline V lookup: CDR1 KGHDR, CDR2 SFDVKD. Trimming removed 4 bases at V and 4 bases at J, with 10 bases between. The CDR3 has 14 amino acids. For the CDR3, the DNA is TGTGCCACCAGTGACCGGACAGTTAATCAGCCCCAGCATTTT. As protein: CATSDRTVNQPQHF.

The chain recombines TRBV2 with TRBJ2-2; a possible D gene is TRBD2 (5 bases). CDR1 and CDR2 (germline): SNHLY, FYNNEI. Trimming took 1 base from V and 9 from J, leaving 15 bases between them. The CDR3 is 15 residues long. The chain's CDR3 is CASSEGAAGSRELFF. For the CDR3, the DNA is TGTGCCAGCAGTGAAGGAGCGGCCGGCAGCAGGGAGCTGTTTTTT.

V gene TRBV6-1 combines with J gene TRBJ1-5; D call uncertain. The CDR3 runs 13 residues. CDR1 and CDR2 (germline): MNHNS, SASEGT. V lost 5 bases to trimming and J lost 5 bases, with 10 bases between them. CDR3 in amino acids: CASSPIRDQPQHF. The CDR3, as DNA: TGTGCCAGCAGTCCCATAAGGGATCAGCCCCAGCATTTT.

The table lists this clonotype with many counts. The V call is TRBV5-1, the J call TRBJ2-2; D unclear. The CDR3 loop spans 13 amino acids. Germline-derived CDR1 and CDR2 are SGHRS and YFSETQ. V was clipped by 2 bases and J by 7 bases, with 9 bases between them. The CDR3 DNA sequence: TGCGCCAGCAGCTTAGAGGCTGGCGGGGAGCTGTTTTTT. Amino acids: CASSLEAGGELFF.

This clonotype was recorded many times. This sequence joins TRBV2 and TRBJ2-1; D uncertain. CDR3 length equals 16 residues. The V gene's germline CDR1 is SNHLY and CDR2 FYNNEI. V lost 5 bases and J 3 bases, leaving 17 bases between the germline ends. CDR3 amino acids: CASSLGPPWDYNEQFF. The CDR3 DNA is TGTGCCAGCAGTCTCGGTCCCCCGTGGGACTACAATGAGCAGTTCTTC.

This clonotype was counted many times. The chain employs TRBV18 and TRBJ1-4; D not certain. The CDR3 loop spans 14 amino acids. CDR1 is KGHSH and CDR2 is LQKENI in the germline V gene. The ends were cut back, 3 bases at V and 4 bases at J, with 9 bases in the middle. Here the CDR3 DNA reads TGTGCCAGCTCACCCGGCGATAATAATGAAAAACTGTTTTTT. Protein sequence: CASSPGDNNEKLFF.

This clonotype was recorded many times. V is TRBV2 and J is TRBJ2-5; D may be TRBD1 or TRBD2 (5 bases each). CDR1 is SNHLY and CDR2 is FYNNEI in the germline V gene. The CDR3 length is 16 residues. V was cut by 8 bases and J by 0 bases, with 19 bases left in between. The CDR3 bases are TGTGCCAGCCGCTCGACCGGGACGCACCACCAAGAGACCCAGTACTTC. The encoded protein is CASRSTGTHHQETQYF. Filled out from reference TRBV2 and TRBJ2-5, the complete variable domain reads EPEVTQTPSHQVTQMGQEVILRCVPISNHLYFYWYRQILGQKVEFLVSFYNNEISEKSEIFDDQFSVERPDGSNFTLKIRSTKLEDSAMYFCASRSTGTHHQETQYFGPGTRLLVL.

CDR3 DNA sequence: TGTGCCAGCTCTCGAGGGCCGCACTCTGGAAACACCATATATTTT. Protein: CASSRGPHSGNTIYF. The chain has TRBV6-1 and TRBJ1-3; D uncertain. The CDR3 runs 15 residues. The germline V gene has CDR1 MNHNS and CDR2 SASEGT. Trimming removed 8 bases from V and 0 bases from J, with 14 bases in between.

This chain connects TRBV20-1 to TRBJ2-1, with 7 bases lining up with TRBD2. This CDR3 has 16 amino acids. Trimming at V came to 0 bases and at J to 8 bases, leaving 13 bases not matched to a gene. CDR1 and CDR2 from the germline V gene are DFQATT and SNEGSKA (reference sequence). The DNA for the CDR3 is TGCAGTGCTAGAGATTGGGGGAGGGAGAGGAGCCATGAGCAGTTCTTC. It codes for CSARDWGRERSHEQFF.

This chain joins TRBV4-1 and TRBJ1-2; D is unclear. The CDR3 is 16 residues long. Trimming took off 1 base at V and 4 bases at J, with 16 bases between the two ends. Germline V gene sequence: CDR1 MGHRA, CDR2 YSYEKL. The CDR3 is CASSQGIAGTGYGYTF. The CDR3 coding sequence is TGCGCCAGCAGCCAAGGTATCGCGGGAACGGGCTATGGCTACACCTTC.

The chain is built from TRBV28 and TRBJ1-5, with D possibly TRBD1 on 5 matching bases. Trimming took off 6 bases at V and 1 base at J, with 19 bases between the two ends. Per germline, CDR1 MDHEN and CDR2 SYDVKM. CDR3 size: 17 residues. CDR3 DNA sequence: TGTGCCAGCAGCGGCGAGTTGCGAGAGGGGAGCAATCAGCCCCAGCATTTT. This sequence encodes CASSGELREGSNQPQHF. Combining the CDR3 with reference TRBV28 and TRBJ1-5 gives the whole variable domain DVKVTQSSRYLVKRTGEKVFLECVQDMDHENMFWYRQDPGLGLRLIYFSYDVKMKEKGDIPEGYSVSREKKERFSLILESASTNQTSMYLCASSGELREGSNQPQHFGDGTRLSIL.

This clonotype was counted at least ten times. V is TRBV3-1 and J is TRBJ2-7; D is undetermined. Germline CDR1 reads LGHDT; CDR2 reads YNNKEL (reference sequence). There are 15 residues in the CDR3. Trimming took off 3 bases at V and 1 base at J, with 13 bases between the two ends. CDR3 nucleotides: TGTGCCAGCAGCCAGAGCGATTACCCTTCCTACGAGCAGTACTTC. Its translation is CASSQSDYPSYEQYF.